The 4 T cell receptor beta chains below were found in one sample sequenced in a study of cytomegalovirus exposure and HLA in healthy donors. PCR primers comprised 60 Vbeta and 13 Jbeta primers. Only in-frame clones appear in the TCRdb table, and some are missing; sequencing was by immunoSEQ multiplex PCR. The data show under 250,000 clones, approximately 78% seen once. The sequenced material came from PBMCs. These receptors originate from a woman aged 40 to 55 in good health and CMV-seronegative.

This clone came up once. The V call is TRBV18, the J call TRBJ2-5; D call uncertain. CDR3 length: 14 residues. V lost 2 bases and J lost 1, with 8 bases in between. Germline V gene lookup returns CDR1 KGHSH and CDR2 LQKENI. The CDR3 sequence is CASSPMGFQETQYF. CDR3 DNA sequence: TGTGCCAGCTCACCAATGGGCTTCCAAGAGACCCAGTACTTC.

The rearrangement links TRBV27 to TRBJ2-7; D perhaps matches TRBD1 (5 bases). Germline CDR1 and CDR2: MNHEY and SMNVEV (reference sequence). Between the trimmed V and J ends, which lost 0 bases and 1 base, there was a span of 13 bases. This CDR3 is built from 16 residues. The chain's CDR3 is CASSLSGGQPSYEQYF. DNA for the CDR3: TGTGCCAGCAGTTTATCGGGCGGACAACCTTCCTACGAGCAGTACTTC.

The genes are TRBV10-1 and TRBJ2-1; a weak D match, TRBD1 (6 bases). There are 15 residues in the CDR3. Germline CDR1 and CDR2: WNHNN and SYGVQD (reference sequence). V lost 5 bases and J 4 bases, leaving 15 bases between the germline ends. The CDR3 sequence: CASSRGGLGYNEQFF. The DNA of the CDR3 is TGCGCCAGCAGTCGAGGGGGTTTGGGATACAATGAGCAGTTCTTC.

The chain employs TRBV7-6 and TRBJ2-1, with 10 nucleotides matching TRBD2. The germline V gene has CDR1 SGHVS and CDR2 FNYEAQ. This CDR3 region has 15 residues. V shed 1 base and J 8 bases; nucleotides not matched to a gene: 5. Here the CDR3 reads CASSLGLTSGDEQFF. CDR3 bases: TGTGCCAGCAGCTTAGGGTTAACTAGCGGGGATGAGCAGTTCTTC.